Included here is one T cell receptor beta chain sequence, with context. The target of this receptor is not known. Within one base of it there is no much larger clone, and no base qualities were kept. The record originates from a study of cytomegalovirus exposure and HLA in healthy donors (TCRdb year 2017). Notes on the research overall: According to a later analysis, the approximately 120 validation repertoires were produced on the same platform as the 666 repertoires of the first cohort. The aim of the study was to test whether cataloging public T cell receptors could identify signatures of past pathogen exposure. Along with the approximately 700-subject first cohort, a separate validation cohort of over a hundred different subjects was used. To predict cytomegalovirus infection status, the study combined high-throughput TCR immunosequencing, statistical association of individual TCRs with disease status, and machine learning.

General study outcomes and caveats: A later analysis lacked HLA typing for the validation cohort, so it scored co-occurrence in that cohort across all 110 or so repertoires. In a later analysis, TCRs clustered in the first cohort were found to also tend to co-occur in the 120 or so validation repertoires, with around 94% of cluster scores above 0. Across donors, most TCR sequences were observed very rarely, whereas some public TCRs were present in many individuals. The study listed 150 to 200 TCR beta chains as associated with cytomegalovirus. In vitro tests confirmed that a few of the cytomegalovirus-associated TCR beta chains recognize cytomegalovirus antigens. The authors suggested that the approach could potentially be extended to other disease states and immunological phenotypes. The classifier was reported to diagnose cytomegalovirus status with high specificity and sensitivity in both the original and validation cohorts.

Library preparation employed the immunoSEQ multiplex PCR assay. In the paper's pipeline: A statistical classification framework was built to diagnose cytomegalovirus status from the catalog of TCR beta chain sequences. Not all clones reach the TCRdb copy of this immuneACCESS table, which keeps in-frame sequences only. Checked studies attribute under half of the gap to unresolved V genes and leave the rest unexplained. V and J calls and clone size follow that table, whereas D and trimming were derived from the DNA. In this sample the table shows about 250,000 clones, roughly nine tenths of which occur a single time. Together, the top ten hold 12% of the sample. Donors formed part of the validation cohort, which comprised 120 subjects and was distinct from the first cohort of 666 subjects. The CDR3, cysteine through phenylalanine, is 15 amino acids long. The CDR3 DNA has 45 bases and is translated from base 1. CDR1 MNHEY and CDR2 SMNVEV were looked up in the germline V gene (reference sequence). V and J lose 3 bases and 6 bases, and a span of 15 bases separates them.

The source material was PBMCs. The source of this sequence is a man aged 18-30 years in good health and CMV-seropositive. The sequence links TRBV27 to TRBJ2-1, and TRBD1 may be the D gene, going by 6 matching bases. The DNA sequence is TGTGCCAGCAGTTTGGAGTCAGGGGCTCGCAATGAGCAGTTCTTC. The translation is CASSLESGARNEQFF.